These 27 T cell receptor beta chains were sequenced from one sample in a study of OX40 agonist ivuxolimab in advanced cancers. The data were produced by immunoSEQ multiplex PCR, yet TCRdb's version contains in-frame clones alone and is incomplete. The data show around 70,000 clones, about 85% seen once. Sequenced material: CD4+ or CD8+ T cells sorted from blood, taken in a trial of the OX40 agonist ivuxolimab. All receptors derive from an adult with an advanced solid tumor such as melanoma, head and neck, liver or kidney cancer.

The gene calls are TRBV30 and TRBJ1-1, with D uncertain. CDR3 length: 14 amino acids. Between the trimmed V and J ends, which lost 5 bases and 4 bases, there was a span of 17 bases. The germline V gene encodes CDR1 GTSNPN and CDR2 SVGIG (reference sequence). CDR3 sequence reads: CAWEVPKAPTEAFF. DNA for the CDR3: TGTGCCTGGGAGGTCCCCAAGGCGCCCACTGAAGCTTTCTTT.

This clone was seen a single time. The rearrangement links TRBV7-3 to TRBJ2-2; D gene ambiguous. The germline CDR1 and CDR2 sequences are SGHTA and FQGTGA. The CDR3 is made up of 13 amino acids. V was trimmed by 8 bases and J by 4 bases, leaving 11 bases between them. In nucleotides, the CDR3 is TGTGCCAGCCAAAGCCGTCTCACCGGGGAGCTGTTTTTT. Its protein is CASQSRLTGELFF.

This chain links TRBV7-2 with TRBJ2-5; no reliable D call. The CDR3 loop spans 14 amino acids. V was trimmed by 5 bases and J by 2 bases, leaving 12 bases between them. The germline V gene encodes CDR1 SGHTA and CDR2 FQGNSA. CDR3 bases: TGTGCCAGCAGCCCACCCCCGAAACAAGAGACCCAGTACTTC. Amino acid sequence: CASSPPPKQETQYF. Supplemented by reference TRBV7-2 and TRBJ2-5, the full variable domain reads GAGVSQSPSNKVTEKGKDVELRCDPISGHTALYWYRQSLGQGLEFLIYFQGNSAPDKSGLPSDRFSAERTGGSVSTLTIQRTQQEDSAVYLCASSPPPKQETQYFGPGTRLLVL.

The rearrangement uses TRBV7-6 and TRBJ1-2; unclear D gene. The CDR3 consists of 13 residues. Deletions cut 1 base from V and 2 bases from J, with 5 bases between. The germline gives CDR1 SGHVS, CDR2 FNYEAQ. In DNA, the CDR3 is TGTGCCAGCAGCTTAGGCGACAACTATGGCTACACCTTC. Protein product: CASSLGDNYGYTF.

The rearrangement uses TRBV28 and TRBJ2-7, with 15 bases identical to TRBD2. J was trimmed by 4 bases and V by 6 bases; bases with no gene match: 4. The CDR3 totals 15 residues. Germline V gene sequence: CDR1 MDHEN, CDR2 SYDVKM. The CDR3 here is CASRAGTSGRYEQYF. The CDR3, as DNA: TGTGCCAGCAGGGCCGGGACTAGCGGGAGGTACGAGCAGTACTTC.

The V call is TRBV7-8, the J call TRBJ1-5; D ambiguous. This CDR3 is 14 amino acids long. Trimming removed 7 bases from V and 0 bases from J, with 10 bases in between. Germline V gene data show CDR1 as SGHVS and CDR2 as FQNEAQ. The CDR3 sequence is CASKPGDSNQPQHF. The CDR3 DNA sequence: TGTGCCAGCAAACCTGGCGATAGCAATCAGCCCCAGCATTTT.

The CDR3 sequence: CASSLIFDSEQYF. CDR3 DNA: TGTGCCAGCAGTTTAATATTTGATTCGGAGCAGTACTTC. The chain joins TRBV27 to TRBJ2-7; no firm D call. Trimming took off 2 bases at V and 7 bases at J, with 12 bases between the two ends. CDR3 length equals 13 residues. In germline, CDR1 is MNHEY, CDR2 SMNVEV (reference sequence).

The chain has TRBV6-6 and TRBJ2-3; the D is unclear. Trimming left V 2 bases short and J 7 bases short, with 10 bases between. CDR1 MNHNY and CDR2 SVGAGI come from the germline V gene (reference sequence). The CDR3 length is 13 residues. The CDR3 nucleotides are TGTGCCAGCAGTTACATGGACCGCAATACGCAGTATTTT. It translates to CASSYMDRNTQYF.

The V gene is TRBV30, the J gene TRBJ2-3, with D uncertain. Germline CDR1 reads GTSNPN; CDR2 reads SVGIG (reference sequence). V lost 0 bases, J lost 2 bases, and 6 bases lay in between. This CDR3 is 13 amino acids long. The CDR3 spells CAWSVENTDTQYF. The CDR3 nucleotides read TGTGCCTGGAGTGTCGAGAACACAGATACGCAGTATTTT.

The chain joins TRBV6-1 to TRBJ1-1, with 7 bases matching TRBD1. V was pared by 3 bases and J by 4 bases, with 2 bases of the junction left unmatched. The CDR3 contains 13 residues. Germline V gene data show CDR1 as MNHNS and CDR2 as SASEGT. DNA for the CDR3: TGTGCCAGCAGTGACAGACAGGGCACTGAAGCTTTCTTT. The encoded protein is CASSDRQGTEAFF.

The chain combines TRBV18 with TRBJ1-5, with D perhaps matching TRBD1 (6 bases). V shed 4 bases and J shed 3 bases, with 13 bases lying between them. Germline V gene data show CDR1 as KGHSH and CDR2 as LQKENI. The CDR3 consists of 15 residues. In DNA, the CDR3 is TGTGCCAGCTCACAACAGGGAATTACCAATCAGCCCCAGCATTTT. Its protein is CASSQQGITNQPQHF.

DNA of the CDR3: TGTGCCAGCAGCTTGGAGAGACAGTCCTCACTAATAAACACTGAAGCTTTCTTT. Translated: CASSLERQSSLINTEAFF. The rearrangement links TRBV11-2 to TRBJ1-1; the D gene is possibly TRBD1 (5 bases). This CDR3 spans 18 amino acids. CDR1 is SGHAT and CDR2 is FQNNGV in the germline V gene. V was shortened by 3 bases and J by 2 bases, with 22 bases between the two germline ends.

The chain carries TRBV11-1 and TRBJ1-6; D might be TRBD1 (6 bases). The V and J ends lost 2 bases and 7 bases respectively, with 12 bases between them. This CDR3 has 15 amino acids. CDR1 is SGHAT and CDR2 is FQDESV in the germline V gene (reference sequence). CDR3 sequence: CASSLNDRPNSPLHF. CDR3 DNA sequence: TGTGCCAGCAGCTTAAACGACAGGCCAAATTCACCCCTCCACTTT. Together with reference TRBV11-1 and TRBJ1-6, the CDR3 gives the full variable domain: EAEVAQSPRYKITEKSQAVAFWCDPISGHATLYWYRQILGQGPELLVQFQDESVVDDSQLPKDRFSAERLKGVDSTLKIQPAELGDSAMYLCASSLNDRPNSPLHFGNGTRLTVT.

The rearrangement uses TRBV6-5 and TRBJ1-1; 7 bases agree with TRBD1. CDR3 length: 13 residues. Germline V gene data show CDR1 as MNHEY and CDR2 as SVGAGI. The CDR3 sequence is CSTKGAINTEAFF. As DNA, the CDR3 is TGTAGCACAAAGGGGGCAATAAACACTGAAGCTTTCTTT.

This rearrangement joins TRBV5-1 to TRBJ2-2; 8 nucleotides align to TRBD1. V gave up 0 bases and J gave up 7 bases; unmatched junction bases: 5. Germline loops: CDR1 SGHRS, CDR2 YFSETQ. The CDR3 is 15 amino acids. The CDR3 DNA reads as TGCGCCAGCAGCTTGGCCTTAACAGGGGGCGGGGAGCTGTTTTTT. This gives the protein CASSLALTGGGELFF.

The chain has TRBV5-1 and TRBJ2-1; D perhaps matches TRBD1 (6 bases). V gave up 9 bases and J gave up 9 bases, with 22 bases separating them. The CDR3 length is 14 residues. Germline CDR1 and CDR2: SGHRS and YFSETQ. This CDR3 reads CATKFGAGEFEQFF. The CDR3 DNA sequence: TGCGCCACCAAGTTCGGCGCAGGGGAATTTGAGCAGTTCTTC.

This chain links TRBV19 with TRBJ2-5, with D tentatively TRBD1 or TRBD2 (5 bases each). Trimming took 6 bases from V and 0 from J, leaving 14 bases between them. The germline CDR1 and CDR2 sequences are LNHDA and SQIVND (reference sequence). This CDR3 has 15 residues. The CDR3 sequence is CASRRAGSYQETQYF. The CDR3 nucleotides are TGTGCCAGTAGGAGGGCAGGGTCATACCAAGAGACCCAGTACTTC.

V usage is TRBV19 and J usage is TRBJ2-5, with 8 bases matching TRBD1. CDR1 and CDR2 (germline): LNHDA, SQIVND (reference sequence). V lost 9 bases and J lost 5; bases outside the gene matches: 11. The CDR3 is 14 residues long. CDR3 DNA sequence: TGTGCCAGCTCGGAGACAGGGGCTAGGGAGACCCAGTACTTC. This translates into CASSETGARETQYF.

The gene calls are TRBV20-1 and TRBJ1-5, with D maybe TRBD1 (5 bases). Looked up from germline, CDR1 is DFQATT and CDR2 is SNEGSKA (reference sequence). Trimming removed 6 bases from V and 5 bases from J, with 8 bases in between. There are 11 residues in the CDR3. The CDR3 loop reads CSAAQDQPQHF. The CDR3 DNA follows: TGCAGTGCAGCACAGGATCAGCCCCAGCATTTT.

The genes are TRBV30 and TRBJ2-1; TRBD2 is a possible D gene (6 bases). Trimming took 1 base from V and 12 from J, leaving 16 bases between them. The CDR3 runs 13 residues. Per the germline V gene, CDR1 is GTSNPN and CDR2 is SVGIG (reference sequence). The CDR3 region has the DNA TGTGCCTGGAGTGGGGACTCCTTCAATCGGCAGTTCTTC. This translates into CAWSGDSFNRQFF.

The gene calls are TRBV2 and TRBJ2-3, with D tentatively TRBD2 (7 bases). The CDR3 has 14 residues. Trimming shortened V by 7 bases and J by 4 bases, and 15 bases separated the two germline ends. Germline assignment: CDR1 SNHLY and CDR2 FYNNEI. DNA for the CDR3: TGTGCCAGCAAAAATTGGGGGGGCCCAGATACGCAGTATTTT. This gives the protein CASKNWGGPDTQYF.

The V gene is TRBV5-6, the J gene TRBJ2-3; D not certain. The ends were cut back, 4 bases at V and 4 bases at J, with 19 bases in the middle. Germline V gives CDR1 SGHDT, CDR2 YYEEEE. This CDR3 is built from 16 residues. The CDR3 protein is CASSGVGDQRADTQYF. The CDR3 DNA sequence: TGTGCCAGCAGCGGCGTCGGAGACCAACGCGCAGATACGCAGTATTTT.

This clone was seen a handful of times. The CDR3 region is CASSLQGASGETQYF. As DNA, the CDR3 is TGTGCCAGCAGCTTACAGGGGGCGAGTGGGGAGACCCAGTACTTC. The rearrangement joins TRBV7-2 to TRBJ2-5; TRBD1 matches 8 bases. CDR3 length: 15 residues. The germline gives CDR1 SGHTA, CDR2 FQGNSA. J gave up 5 bases and V 2 bases, and 7 bases lay outside the gene matches. The full variable domain, completed using reference TRBV7-2 and TRBJ2-5, is GAGVSQSPSNKVTEKGKDVELRCDPISGHTALYWYRQSLGQGLEFLIYFQGNSAPDKSGLPSDRFSAERTGGSVSTLTIQRTQQEDSAVYLCASSLQGASGETQYFGPGTRLLVL.

The chain has TRBV20-1 and TRBJ2-7; 7 bases agree with TRBD1. J lost 9 bases, V lost 4 bases, and 6 bases had no gene match. CDR1 is DFQATT, CDR2 SNEGSKA, per germline (reference sequence). CDR3 length: 11 amino acids. The CDR3 loop reads CSAMRQGGQYF. The CDR3 nucleotides read TGCAGTGCTATGAGACAGGGTGGGCAGTACTTC.

The chain carries TRBV5-1 and TRBJ2-1, with D possibly matching TRBD2 (6 bases). Between the trimmed V and J ends, which lost 5 bases and 6 bases, there was a span of 15 bases. The CDR3 runs to 14 residues. Germline V gives CDR1 SGHRS, CDR2 YFSETQ. In nucleotides, the CDR3 is TGCGCCAGCAGTATCGGGACTGCCGCCAATGAGCAGTTCTTC. Translated, it gives CASSIGTAANEQFF.

V and J are TRBV7-6 and TRBJ2-5, with no clear D. The CDR3 extends over 11 amino acids. V gave up 4 bases and J gave up 3 bases, with 3 bases separating them. CDR1 and CDR2 from the germline V gene are SGHVS and FNYEAQ. CDR3 DNA sequence: TGTGCCAGCAGCTACGAAGAGACCCAGTACTTC. Protein sequence: CASSYEETQYF.

CDR3 sequence reads: CASSQDPSELFF. The DNA for the CDR3 is TGTGCCAGCAGCCAGGACCCATCGGAGCTGTTTTTT. The chain carries TRBV11-3 and TRBJ2-2, with D unresolved. The length of the CDR3 is 12 residues. Trimming pared 5 bases from V and 10 bases from J, leaving 11 bases between. Per the germline V gene, CDR1 is SGHNT and CDR2 is YENEEA.